This T cell receptor beta chain was retrieved from a study of blood T cell repertoires in COVID-19. Germline V gene sequence: CDR1 SGHTA, CDR2 FQGTGA. V shed 2 bases and J shed 0 bases, with 11 bases lying between them. The CDR3 sequence is 15 residues long. Original processing methods: Reference gene primer amplification yielded estimated nucleated cell counts. Using immunoSEQ multiplex PCR, the repertoire was profiled, and TCRdb retains in-frame clones only, with some absent. V and J calls plus clone size are reproduced from that table; the DNA served to infer D and trimming. The sample has 100,000 to 150,000 clones, 65% to 90% seen once.

Sequenced sample: peripheral blood. The gene calls are TRBV7-3 and TRBJ2-7; possible D gene TRBD2, 5 bases. The TCR was taken from a man aged 80 or over with active or convalescent COVID-19. This CDR3 reads CASSLGEGSSYEQYF. In nucleotides, the CDR3 is TGTGCCAGCAGCTTAGGTGAAGGGAGCTCCTACGAGCAGTACTTC.